This TCR beta chain was captured by sequencing in a study of blood T cell repertoires in COVID-19. V gave up 1 base and J gave up 5 bases, with 18 bases separating them. CDR3 length equals 16 residues. Germline V lookup: CDR1 SGHDT, CDR2 YYEEEE. Those enrolled, adults aged roughly 18 to 90 years, came from about two dozen US areas. In the original analysis: Amplified reference gene primers provided the basis for estimating nucleated cell counts. Using immunoSEQ multiplex PCR, the repertoire was profiled, and TCRdb retains in-frame clones only, with some absent. The DNA was the basis for D and trimming; V, J and clone size are from that table. The sample records some 170,000 clones, 80% to 90% being singletons.

This sequence was found in a man aged 50 to 60 who had recovered from COVID-19. This chain links TRBV5-6 with TRBJ1-2; TRBD1 might be the D (6 bases). Sequencing was carried out using PBMCs or T cells enriched from blood (not recorded which). The CDR3 region is CASSLFGRGAGYGYTF. The DNA for the CDR3 is TGTGCCAGCAGCTTGTTCGGCCGGGGGGCCGGGTATGGCTACACCTTC.